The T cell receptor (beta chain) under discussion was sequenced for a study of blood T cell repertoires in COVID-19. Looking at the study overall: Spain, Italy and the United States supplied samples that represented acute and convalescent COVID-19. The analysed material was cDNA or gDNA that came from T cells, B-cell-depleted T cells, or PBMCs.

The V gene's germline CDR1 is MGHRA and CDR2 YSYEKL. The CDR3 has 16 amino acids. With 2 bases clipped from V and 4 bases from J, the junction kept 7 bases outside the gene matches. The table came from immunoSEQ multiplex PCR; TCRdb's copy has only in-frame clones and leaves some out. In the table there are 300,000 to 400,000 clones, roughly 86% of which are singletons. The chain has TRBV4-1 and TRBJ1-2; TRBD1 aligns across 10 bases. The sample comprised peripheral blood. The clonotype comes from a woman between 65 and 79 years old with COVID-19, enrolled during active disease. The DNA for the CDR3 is TGCGCCAGCAGCCAATGGGGGACAGGGGAAAGCTATGGCTACACCTTC. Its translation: CASSQWGTGESYGYTF.